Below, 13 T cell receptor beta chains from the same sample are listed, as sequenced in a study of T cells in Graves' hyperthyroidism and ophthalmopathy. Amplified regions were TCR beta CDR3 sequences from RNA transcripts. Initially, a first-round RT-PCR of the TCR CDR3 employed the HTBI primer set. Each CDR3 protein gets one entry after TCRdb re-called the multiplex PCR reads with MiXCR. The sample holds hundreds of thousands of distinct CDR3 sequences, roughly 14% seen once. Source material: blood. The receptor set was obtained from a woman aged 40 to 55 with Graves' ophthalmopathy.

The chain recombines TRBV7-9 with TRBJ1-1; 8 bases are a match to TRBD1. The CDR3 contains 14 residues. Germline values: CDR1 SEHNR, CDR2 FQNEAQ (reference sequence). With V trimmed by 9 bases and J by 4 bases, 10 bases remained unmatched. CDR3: CASSTLRGLTEAFF. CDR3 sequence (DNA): TGTGCCAGTAGCACCCTCAGGGGGCTCACTGAAGCTTTCTTT.

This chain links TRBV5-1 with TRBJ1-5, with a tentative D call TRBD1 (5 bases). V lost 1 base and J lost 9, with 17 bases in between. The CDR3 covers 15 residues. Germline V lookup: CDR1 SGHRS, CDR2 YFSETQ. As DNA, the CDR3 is TGCGCCAGCAGCTTGCCGCCCAGGGTTTGTTCGCCCCAGCATTTT. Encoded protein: CASSLPPRVCSPQHF.

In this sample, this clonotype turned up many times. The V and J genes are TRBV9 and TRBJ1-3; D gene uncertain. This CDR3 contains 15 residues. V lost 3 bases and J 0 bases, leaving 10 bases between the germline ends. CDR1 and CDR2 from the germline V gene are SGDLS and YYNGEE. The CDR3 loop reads CASSAEAYSGNTIYF. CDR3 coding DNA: TGTGCCAGCAGCGCCGAGGCCTACTCTGGAAACACCATATATTTT. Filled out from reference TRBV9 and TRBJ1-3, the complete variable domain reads DSGVTQTPKHLITATGQRVTLRCSPRSGDLSVYWYQQSLDQGLQFLIQYYNGEERAKGNILERFSAQQFPDLHSELNLSSLELGDSALYFCASSAEAYSGNTIYFGEGSWLTVV.

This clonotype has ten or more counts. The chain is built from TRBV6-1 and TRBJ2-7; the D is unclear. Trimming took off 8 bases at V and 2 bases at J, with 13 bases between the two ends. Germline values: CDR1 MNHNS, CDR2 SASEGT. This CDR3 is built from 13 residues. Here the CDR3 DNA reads TGTGCCAGCTCGGACGCAACCCCCTACGAGCAGTACTTC. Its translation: CASSDATPYEQYF.

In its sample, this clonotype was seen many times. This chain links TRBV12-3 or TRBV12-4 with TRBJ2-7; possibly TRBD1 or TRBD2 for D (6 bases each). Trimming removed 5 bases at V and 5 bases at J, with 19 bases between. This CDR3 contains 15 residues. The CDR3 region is CASSPTGTGVNEQYF. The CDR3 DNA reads TGTGCCAGCAGTCCTACAGGGACGGGAGTCAACGAGCAGTACTTC.

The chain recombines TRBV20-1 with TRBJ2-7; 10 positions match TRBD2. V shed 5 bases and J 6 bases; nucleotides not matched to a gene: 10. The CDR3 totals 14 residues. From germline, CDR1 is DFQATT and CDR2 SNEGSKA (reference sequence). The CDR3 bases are TGCAGTGCTCACCCAGCGGGAGGGCCCTCCGAGCAGTACTTC. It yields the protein CSAHPAGGPSEQYF.

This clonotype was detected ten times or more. For the CDR3, the DNA is TGCAGTGCTAGCCCGGGAGTGAGGTACGAGCAGTACTTC. This codes for CSASPGVRYEQYF. This chain joins TRBV20-1 and TRBJ2-7, with a tentative D call TRBD2 (6 bases). V gave up 3 bases and J gave up 4 bases, with 13 bases separating them. The CDR3 consists of 13 residues. Germline V gene lookup returns CDR1 DFQATT and CDR2 SNEGSKA (reference sequence).

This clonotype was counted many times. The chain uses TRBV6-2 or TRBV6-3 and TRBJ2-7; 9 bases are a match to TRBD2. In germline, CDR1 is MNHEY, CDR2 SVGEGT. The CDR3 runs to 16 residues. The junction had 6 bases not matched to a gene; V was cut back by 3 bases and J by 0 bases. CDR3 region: CASSYSGSALSYEQYF. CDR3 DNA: TGTGCCAGCAGTTATAGCGGGAGCGCCCTCTCCTACGAGCAGTACTTC.

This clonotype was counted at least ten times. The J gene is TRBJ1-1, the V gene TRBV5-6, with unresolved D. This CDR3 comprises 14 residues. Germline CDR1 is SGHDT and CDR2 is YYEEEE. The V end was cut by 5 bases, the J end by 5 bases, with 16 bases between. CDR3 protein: CASRLTVRPTEAFF. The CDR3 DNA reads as TGTGCCAGCAGACTTACCGTTCGCCCGACTGAAGCTTTCTTT. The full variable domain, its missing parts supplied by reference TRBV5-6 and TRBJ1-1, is DAGVTQSPTHLIKTRGQQVTLRCSPKSGHDTVSWYQQALGQGPQFIFQYYEEEERQRGNFPDRFSGHQFPNYSSELNVNALLLGDSALYLCASRLTVRPTEAFFGQGTRLTVV.

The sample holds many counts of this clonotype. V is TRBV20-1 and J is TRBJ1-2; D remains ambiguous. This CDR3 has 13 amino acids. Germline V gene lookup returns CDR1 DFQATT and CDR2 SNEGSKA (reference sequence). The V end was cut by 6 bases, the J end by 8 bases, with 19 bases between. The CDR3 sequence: CSAPSASWEGYTF. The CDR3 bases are TGCAGTGCACCCTCGGCCAGTTGGGAGGGCTACACCTTC.

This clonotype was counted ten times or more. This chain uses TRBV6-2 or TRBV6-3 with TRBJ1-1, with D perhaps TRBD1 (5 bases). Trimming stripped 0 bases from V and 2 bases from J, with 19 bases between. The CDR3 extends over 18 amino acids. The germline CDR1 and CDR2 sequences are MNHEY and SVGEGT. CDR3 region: CASSYSFRSQATNTEAFF. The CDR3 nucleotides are TGTGCCAGCAGTTACTCGTTTAGATCACAGGCTACCAACACTGAAGCTTTCTTT.

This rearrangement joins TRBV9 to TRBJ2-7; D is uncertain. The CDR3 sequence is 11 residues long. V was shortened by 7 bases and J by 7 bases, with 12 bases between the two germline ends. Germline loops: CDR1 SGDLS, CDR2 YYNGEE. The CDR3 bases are TGTGCCAGCGGACGGACGGAAGAGCAGTACTTC. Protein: CASGRTEEQYF.

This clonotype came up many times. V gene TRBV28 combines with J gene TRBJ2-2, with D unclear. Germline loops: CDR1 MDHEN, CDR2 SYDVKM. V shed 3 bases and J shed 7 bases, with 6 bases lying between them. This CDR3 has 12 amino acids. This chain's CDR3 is CASSFSRGELFF. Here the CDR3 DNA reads TGTGCCAGCAGTTTCTCTCGCGGGGAGCTGTTTTTT. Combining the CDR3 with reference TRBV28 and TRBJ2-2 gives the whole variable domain DVKVTQSSRYLVKRTGEKVFLECVQDMDHENMFWYRQDPGLGLRLIYFSYDVKMKEKGDIPEGYSVSREKKERFSLILESASTNQTSMYLCASSFSRGELFFGEGSRLTVL.